This entry concerns a single T cell receptor beta chain. The data were obtained in a study of blood T cell repertoires in COVID-19. Across the whole study: COVID-19 samples from acute and convalescent phases originated in the United States, Italy and Spain. Sample material is recorded as cDNA or gDNA derived from T cells, B-cell-depleted T cells, or PBMCs.

Original processing methods: Scientists estimated how many nucleated cells there were by amplifying reference gene primers. Using immunoSEQ multiplex PCR, the repertoire was profiled, and TCRdb retains in-frame clones only, with some absent. That table is the source of V, J and clone size, and D and trimming were worked out from the DNA. The data hold 100,000 to 150,000 clones, with around 78% observed a single time. The germline CDR1 and CDR2 sequences are LGHDT and YNNKEL (reference sequence). The CDR3 length is 16 residues. The V and J ends lost 1 base and 0 bases respectively, with 10 bases between them.

The TCR was taken from a man between 70 and 80 years old with acute or convalescent COVID-19. The rearrangement uses TRBV3-1 (or the pseudogene TRBV3-2) and TRBJ1-3; no firm D call. Sequencing was carried out using peripheral blood. Here the CDR3 reads CASSQGVRLSGNTIYF. CDR3 nucleotides: TGTGCCAGCAGCCAAGGAGTCCGCCTCTCTGGAAACACCATATATTTT.